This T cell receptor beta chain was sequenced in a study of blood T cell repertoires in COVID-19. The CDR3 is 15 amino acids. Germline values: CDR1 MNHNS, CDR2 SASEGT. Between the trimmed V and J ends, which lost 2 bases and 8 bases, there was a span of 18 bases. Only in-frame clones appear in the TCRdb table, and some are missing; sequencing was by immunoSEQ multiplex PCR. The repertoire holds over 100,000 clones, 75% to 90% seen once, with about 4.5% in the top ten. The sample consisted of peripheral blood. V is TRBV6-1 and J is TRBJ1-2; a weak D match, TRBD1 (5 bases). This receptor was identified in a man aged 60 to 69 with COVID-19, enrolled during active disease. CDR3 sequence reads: CASSERGGAVRGYTF. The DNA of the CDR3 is TGTGCCAGCAGTGAAAGGGGAGGGGCAGTAAGGGGCTACACCTTC.